The 23 T cell receptor beta chains below come from one sample, sequenced in a study of OX40 agonist ivuxolimab in advanced cancers. The protocol was immunoSEQ multiplex PCR, while the TCRdb copy is restricted to in-frame clones and leaves out a portion. The data hold under 150,000 clones, with approximately 94% observed a single time. The input for sequencing was CD4+ or CD8+ T cells sorted from blood, taken in a trial of the OX40 agonist ivuxolimab. Every receptor here comes from an adult with an advanced solid tumor such as melanoma, head and neck, liver or kidney cancer.

In regard to this clone: One junction end disagrees with the germline gene, perhaps due to a read error. The gene calls are TRBV18 and TRBJ1-3; TRBD1 matches at 7 bases. The CDR3 has 15 amino acids. Germline V CDR1 and CDR2: KGHSH, LQKENI. The CDR3 DNA follows: TGTGCCAGCACACCGGGACAGAGCTCTGGAAACACCATATATTTT. This sequence encodes CASTPGQSSGNTIYF.

This chain connects TRBV12-5 to TRBJ2-1, with 8 bases fitting TRBD1. Germline V gives CDR1 LGHNT, CDR2 FRNRAP. V dropped 1 base and J dropped 8; count of bases not matched to a gene: 10. The CDR3 is made up of 16 amino acids. This CDR3 is CASGLDPGTGIHEQFF. For the CDR3, the DNA is TGTGCTAGTGGTTTGGACCCCGGGACAGGAATCCATGAGCAGTTCTTC.

The chain recombines TRBV19 with TRBJ1-4, with no clear D. This CDR3 spans 15 amino acids. V lost 6 bases and J 10 bases, leaving 21 bases between the germline ends. Per germline, CDR1 LNHDA and CDR2 SQIVND (reference sequence). The CDR3 here is CASSPGEAPVRKLFF. CDR3 sequence (DNA): TGTGCCAGTAGCCCCGGGGAAGCTCCCGTGCGAAAACTGTTTTTT.

This clone was counted once. The chain links TRBV7-2 to TRBJ2-4; D might be TRBD1 (6 bases). Per germline, CDR1 SGHTA and CDR2 FQGNSA. With 3 bases removed from V and 2 bases from J, the gap between germline ends came to 11 bases. The CDR3 extends over 15 amino acids. The CDR3 spells CASSLGQLSKNIQYF. Written as DNA, the CDR3 is TGTGCCAGCAGCTTGGGACAACTGTCCAAAAACATTCAGTACTTC.

The CDR3 bases are TGCAGCGTACGCCGGACATTTTCTGAAGCTTTCTTT. Translating it yields CSVRRTFSEAFF. The chain combines TRBV29-1 with TRBJ1-1; D is perhaps TRBD1 (5 bases). Germline loops: CDR1 SQVTM, CDR2 ANQGSEA. This CDR3 has 12 residues. V dropped 6 bases and J dropped 6 bases, with 14 bases sitting between them.

The chain employs TRBV28 and TRBJ2-3, with TRBD2 matching 8 bases. Trimming removed 5 bases from V and 2 bases from J; junction bases left unmatched: 3. The length of the CDR3 is 14 residues. CDR1 and CDR2 from the germline V gene are MDHEN and SYDVKM. The CDR3 sequence is CASSVAGITDTQYF. In DNA form, the CDR3 reads TGTGCCAGCAGTGTAGCGGGAATCACAGATACGCAGTATTTT.

This chain joins TRBV18 and TRBJ2-4, with 9 bases identical to TRBD2. V was pared by 1 base and J by 6 bases, with 4 bases of the junction left unmatched. Germline V lookup: CDR1 KGHSH, CDR2 LQKENI. This CDR3 comprises 15 residues. CDR3 coding DNA: TGTGCCAGCTCACCACAGCCTAGCGGGGTAAACATTCAGTACTTC. As protein: CASSPQPSGVNIQYF.

V usage is TRBV19 and J usage is TRBJ1-2, with D uncertain. The CDR3 has 16 amino acids. V gave up 5 bases and J gave up 4 bases, with 20 bases separating them. Per the germline V gene, CDR1 is LNHDA and CDR2 is SQIVND (reference sequence). The CDR3 here is CASSSLGGTTFYGYTF. The CDR3 DNA is TGTGCCAGTAGTTCCCTTGGAGGCACCACATTCTATGGCTACACCTTC.

This clone has only one observation. This CDR3 reads CASKIGTGEGKLFF. The CDR3 bases are TGTGCCAGTAAGATCGGGACAGGGGAGGGAAAACTGTTTTTT. The rearrangement links TRBV19 to TRBJ1-4, with 10 bases lining up with TRBD1. With V trimmed by 7 bases and J by 10 bases, 9 bases remained unmatched. This CDR3 comprises 14 residues. Germline CDR1 LNHDA, CDR2 SQIVND (reference sequence).

V is TRBV7-8 and J is TRBJ2-3, with TRBD2 matching over 9 bases. Per germline, CDR1 SGHVS and CDR2 FQNEAQ. The trim removed 2 bases at V and 6 bases at J, leaving 6 bases unmatched. The CDR3 is 15 amino acids. The CDR3 nucleotides read TGTGCCAGCAGCTTATGGCGGGGGGGCCCCGATACGCAGTATTTT. Translation: CASSLWRGGPDTQYF.

This clone occurred once. V gene TRBV7-2 combines with J gene TRBJ2-3, with D possibly matching TRBD1 (6 bases). CDR3 length: 15 residues. Germline V gene data show CDR1 as SGHTA and CDR2 as FQGNSA. The V end was cut by 2 bases, the J end by 6 bases, with 15 bases between. The CDR3 DNA sequence: TGTGCCAGCAGCTTAAGGACAGTCCAGCTCGATACGCAGTATTTT. Residues: CASSLRTVQLDTQYF.

This CDR3 reads CAISESLGQTSGVRDTQYF. The CDR3 DNA follows: TGTGCCATCAGTGAGTCGTTGGGACAGACGAGTGGGGTAAGAGATACGCAGTATTTT. V usage is TRBV10-3 and J usage is TRBJ2-3; 7 bases line up with TRBD1. CDR3 length: 19 amino acids. The germline V gene encodes CDR1 ENHRY and CDR2 SYGVKD. Losses at the gene ends were 0 bases for V and 5 bases for J; bases not matched to a gene: 17.

The genes are TRBV7-3 and TRBJ2-1; D is undetermined. V lost 3 bases and J lost 5, with 2 bases in between. The CDR3 is 11 amino acids. Germline loops: CDR1 SGHTA, CDR2 FQGTGA. The CDR3 here is CASSLNNEQFF. The CDR3 bases are TGTGCCAGCAGCTTGAACAATGAGCAGTTCTTC.

This sequence joins TRBV19 and TRBJ1-5, with TRBD1 identical over 9 bases. Germline lookup yields CDR1 LNHDA and CDR2 SQIVND (reference sequence). The CDR3 is 15 amino acids. J gave up 6 bases and V 4 bases, and 7 bases lay outside the gene matches. Here the CDR3 reads CASSKGQGLSQPQHF. For the CDR3, the DNA is TGTGCCAGTAGTAAGGGACAGGGCTTGTCTCAGCCCCAGCATTTT.

The chain links TRBV29-1 to TRBJ2-7, with a possible D match to TRBD1 (5 bases). Trimming took 2 bases from V and 6 from J, leaving 11 bases between them. CDR1 and CDR2 from the germline V gene are SQVTM and ANQGSEA. The CDR3 sequence is 12 residues long. The CDR3 DNA reads as TGCAGCGTTGAATTCAGGGCTCGCGAGCAGTACTTC. Amino acid sequence: CSVEFRAREQYF.

The chain uses TRBV7-2 and TRBJ1-2; D remains unclear. In germline, CDR1 is SGHTA, CDR2 FQGNSA. Trimming cost V 2 bases and J 4 bases, with 20 bases left between them. CDR3 length equals 17 residues. CDR3 sequence reads: CASSLSAQLLKGYGYTF. CDR3 DNA sequence: TGTGCCAGCAGCTTATCTGCCCAGTTACTGAAGGGCTATGGCTACACCTTC.

The CDR3 here is CASSSGQGASGYTF. In nucleotides, the CDR3 is TGTGCCAGCAGCTCCGGACAGGGGGCCTCAGGCTACACCTTC. The chain is built from TRBV6-5 and TRBJ1-2; 11 nucleotides agree with TRBD1. Germline loops: CDR1 MNHEY, CDR2 SVGAGI. This CDR3 comprises 14 residues. V dropped 6 bases and J dropped 8; count of bases not matched to a gene: 8.

The V and J genes are TRBV19 and TRBJ2-5; TRBD2 agrees at 7 bases. V lost 3 bases, J lost 3 bases, and 4 bases stayed unmatched. The CDR3 is 14 residues long. Germline V gene sequence: CDR1 LNHDA, CDR2 SQIVND (reference sequence). CDR3 region: CASSIGGGKETQYF. The CDR3 DNA sequence: TGTGCCAGTAGTATTGGCGGGGGAAAAGAGACCCAGTACTTC.

The V call is TRBV5-4, the J call TRBJ1-2; D is unclear. CDR1 and CDR2 (germline): SGHNT, YYREEE (reference sequence). Between the trimmed V and J ends, which lost 2 bases and 4 bases, there was a span of 9 bases. CDR3 size: 13 residues. CDR3 bases: TGTGCCAGCAGCTTTCGGTGGGGCTATGGCTACACCTTC. Its protein product is CASSFRWGYGYTF.

This clone was recorded a few times. This chain links TRBV28 with TRBJ1-1, with D perhaps matching TRBD1 (5 bases). The CDR3 spans 11 residues. Germline CDR1 is MDHEN and CDR2 is SYDVKM. Between the trimmed V and J ends, which lost 2 bases and 11 bases, there was a span of 9 bases. The CDR3 DNA reads as TGTGCCAGCAGTTTAAGACAGCAGGCTTTCTTT. Amino acids: CASSLRQQAFF.

The chain has TRBV27 and TRBJ2-3, with 11 bases lining up with TRBD1. CDR1 and CDR2 (germline): MNHEY, SMNVEV (reference sequence). Trimming cost V 5 bases and J 4 bases; bases outside gene matches: 5. The CDR3 is 15 amino acids. The CDR3 here is CASSNGQGAADTQYF. The CDR3 region has the DNA TGTGCCAGCAGTAACGGACAGGGGGCGGCAGATACGCAGTATTTT.

This chain links TRBV4-3 with TRBJ2-7, with 8 bases fitting TRBD1. This CDR3 is built from 16 residues. CDR1 and CDR2 from the germline V gene are LGHNA and YSLEER. Unmatched junction bases numbered 11, after V lost 6 bases and J lost 1 base. In DNA form, the CDR3 reads TGCGCCAGCAGGCTCCCGGGACAGGACTCTTCCTACGAGCAGTACTTC. The encoded protein is CASRLPGQDSSYEQYF.

This sequence joins TRBV7-9 and TRBJ2-1; D call uncertain. V dropped 4 bases and J dropped 6 bases, with 4 bases sitting between them. Per germline, CDR1 SEHNR and CDR2 FQNEAQ (reference sequence). The CDR3 spans 11 residues. CDR3 sequence reads: CASSSANEQFF. In DNA form, the CDR3 reads TGTGCCAGCAGCTCCGCCAATGAGCAGTTCTTC.